Below, 19 T cell receptor beta chains from the same sample are listed, as sequenced in a study of beta chain features in type 1 diabetes. TCRB transcripts that were expressed got sequenced, as all of the isolated RNA had been reverse transcribed. Sequenced by immunoSEQ multiplex PCR; TCRdb stores in-frame clones only, minus some. Altogether hundreds of thousands of clones are present, about 14% being singletons, with the ten largest covering 5.5% to 7.5%. The source material was central memory CD4+ T cells from blood. These receptors were obtained from a man aged 30-40 years in good health.

The CDR3 region is CASSGRQGASETQYF. The CDR3 nucleotides read TGTGCCAGCAGCGGGCGACAGGGGGCCTCAGAGACCCAGTACTTC. The chain employs TRBV7-7 and TRBJ2-5, with 10 bases lining up with TRBD1. This CDR3 has 15 amino acids. CDR1 is SSHAT, CDR2 FNYEAQ, per germline (reference sequence). After removal of 5 bases from V and 4 bases from J, the junction contained 7 bases not matched to a gene.

This clone was seen only a few times. The J gene is TRBJ2-1, the V gene TRBV7-3, with 9 bases lining up with TRBD1. This CDR3 has 13 residues. Unmatched junction bases numbered 8, after V lost 2 bases and J lost 15 bases. Germline CDR1 SGHTA, CDR2 FQGTGA. Written as DNA, the CDR3 is TGTGCCAGCAGCTTAGACCCCGGGACAGGGTTGTTCTTC. It encodes CASSLDPGTGLFF.

J is TRBJ2-6 and V is TRBV5-1; no clear D. The germline V and J ends were trimmed by 4 bases and 2 bases, with 25 bases remaining between them. This CDR3 region has 20 residues. Germline CDR1 reads SGHRS; CDR2 reads YFSETQ. The CDR3 sequence is CASSAPRTASGSTGANVLTF. CDR3 DNA sequence: TGCGCCAGCAGCGCCCCTAGGACGGCTTCCGGGTCAACTGGGGCCAACGTCCTGACTTTC. Drawing the rest from reference TRBV5-1 and TRBJ2-6, the complete variable domain is KAGVTQTPRYLIKTRGQQVTLSCSPISGHRSVSWYQQTPGQGLQFLFEYFSETQRNKGNFPGRFSGRQFSNSRSEMNVSTLELGDSALYLCASSAPRTASGSTGANVLTFGAGSRLTVL.

There are a few counts of this clone. This sequence joins TRBV5-6 and TRBJ2-1; perhaps TRBD1 as D (6 bases). The germline V gene has CDR1 SGHDT and CDR2 YYEEEE. CDR3 length: 15 amino acids. Trimming stripped 4 bases from V and 3 bases from J, with 14 bases between. CDR3 nucleotides: TGTGCCAGCAGCAAACTCCAACAGGGCTACAATGAGCAGTTCTTC. Translating it yields CASSKLQQGYNEQFF.

The table lists this clone with a few counts. The chain employs TRBV5-4 and TRBJ2-1; the match to TRBD2 covers 9 bases. This CDR3 comprises 15 residues. Germline lookup yields CDR1 SGHNT and CDR2 YYREEE (reference sequence). With 4 bases clipped from V and 10 bases from J, the junction kept 12 bases outside the gene matches. The CDR3 here is CASSPGTAGGGEQFF. CDR3 nucleotides: TGTGCCAGCAGCCCCGGGACTGCGGGAGGGGGGGAGCAGTTCTTC.

This clone was seen a handful of times. The chain uses TRBV18 and TRBJ1-4; D call uncertain. Germline CDR1 and CDR2: KGHSH and LQKENI. The CDR3 has 15 residues. Trimming removed 6 bases from V and 1 base from J, with 12 bases in between. CDR3 sequence: CASSPEPGTNEKLFF. The DNA for the CDR3 is TGTGCCAGCTCCCCAGAGCCGGGAACTAATGAAAAACTGTTTTTT.

Points on this clone: The same CDR3 arises from other DNA sequences in this sample as well. This sequence joins TRBV7-2 and TRBJ1-2; D might be TRBD1 (5 bases). CDR1 is SGHTA, CDR2 FQGNSA, per germline. The V gene lost 5 bases and the J gene lost 4 bases, with 8 bases spanning the gap. The CDR3 contains 12 residues. CDR3 in amino acids: CASSLDSYGYTF. The CDR3, as DNA: TGTGCCAGCAGCCTCGACAGCTATGGCTACACCTTC.

This chain uses TRBV29-1 with TRBJ2-3; TRBD2 aligns across 10 bases. CDR1 SQVTM and CDR2 ANQGSEA come from the germline V gene. CDR3 length: 15 amino acids. The J segment lost 3 bases and the V segment lost 4 bases, leaving 7 bases of the junction unmatched. In DNA, the CDR3 is TGCAGCGTTGCCCCTAGCGGGAGTATTACAGATACGCAGTATTTT. Encoded protein: CSVAPSGSITDTQYF.

The gene calls are TRBV7-2 and TRBJ1-5; 7 nucleotides agree with TRBD1. The CDR3 contains 13 residues. Trimming at V came to 5 bases and at J to 4 bases, leaving 2 bases not matched to a gene. Germline CDR1 SGHTA, CDR2 FQGNSA. CDR3 sequence (DNA): TGTGCCAGCAGCCGGGACAGAAATCAGCCCCAGCATTTT. Translated: CASSRDRNQPQHF.

The rearrangement links TRBV18 to TRBJ2-3; no firm D call. V shed 6 bases and J shed 6 bases, with 7 bases lying between them. The CDR3 covers 11 residues. CDR1 and CDR2 (germline): KGHSH, LQKENI. The CDR3 DNA reads TGTGCCAGCTCCCGTGAGGATACGCAGTATTTT. It codes for CASSREDTQYF.

This clone came up a few times. The J gene is TRBJ2-1, the V gene TRBV6-5; possible D gene TRBD2, 5 bases. CDR3 length equals 12 residues. The V gene lost 4 bases and the J gene lost 8 bases, with 9 bases spanning the gap. Germline V gene lookup returns CDR1 MNHEY and CDR2 SVGAGI. CDR3 amino acids: CASSSAGDEQFF. CDR3 DNA sequence: TGTGCCAGCAGTTCGGCGGGCGATGAGCAGTTCTTC.

Ten or more counts support this clone. The CDR3 nucleotides are TGTGCCAGCAGCCTGGGGACAGTAGGCACTGAAGCTTTCTTT. Its translation: CASSLGTVGTEAFF. The J gene is TRBJ1-1, the V gene TRBV7-3, with TRBD1 identical over 7 bases. CDR3 size: 14 residues. The V gene end was trimmed by 5 bases and the J gene end by 4 bases; junction bases not matched to a gene: 7. The germline V gene has CDR1 SGHTA and CDR2 FQGTGA.

V is TRBV7-2 and J is TRBJ2-7, with D perhaps matching TRBD2 (6 bases). V shed 5 bases and J shed 4 bases, with 12 bases lying between them. CDR1 SGHTA and CDR2 FQGNSA come from the germline V gene. There are 13 residues in the CDR3. The CDR3 reads CASSPGLLYEQYF. DNA for the CDR3: TGTGCCAGCAGCCCGGGACTTTTATACGAGCAGTACTTC. Based on the CDR3 plus reference TRBV7-2 and TRBJ2-7, the full variable domain is GAGVSQSPSNKVTEKGKDVELRCDPISGHTALYWYRQSLGQGLEFLIYFQGNSAPDKSGLPSDRFSAERTGGSVSTLTIQRTQQEDSAVYLCASSPGLLYEQYFGPGTRLTVT.

This clone turned up a few times. The rearrangement uses TRBV5-4 and TRBJ1-2, with D perhaps TRBD1 (6 bases). Trimming took off 0 bases at V and 7 bases at J, with 10 bases between the two ends. Germline CDR1 reads SGHNT; CDR2 reads YYREEE (reference sequence). The CDR3 loop spans 13 amino acids. The CDR3 reads CASSLVGQSGYTF. CDR3 in DNA: TGTGCCAGCAGCTTGGTAGGACAGTCTGGCTACACCTTC.

This chain links TRBV6-5 with TRBJ2-2, with D possibly TRBD2 on 5 matching bases. The CDR3 is 14 amino acids. V shed 5 bases and J shed 0 bases, with 7 bases lying between them. Germline values: CDR1 MNHEY, CDR2 SVGAGI. The CDR3 reads CASSRTANTGELFF. DNA for the CDR3: TGTGCCAGCAGTCGGACTGCGAACACCGGGGAGCTGTTTTTT.

J is TRBJ2-3 and V is TRBV7-9, with D perhaps TRBD2 (6 bases). Per the germline V gene, CDR1 is SEHNR and CDR2 is FQNEAQ (reference sequence). The length of the CDR3 is 17 residues. Trimming stripped 3 bases from V and 0 bases from J, with 16 bases between. The CDR3 coding sequence is TGTGCCAGCAGCTTTTCGGGAGTGGGGCCTAGCACAGATACGCAGTATTTT. It encodes CASSFSGVGPSTDTQYF.

Note on this clone: Other nucleotide sequences from this sample produce the same CDR3. The V call is TRBV4-3, the J call TRBJ1-2, with D tentatively TRBD1 (6 bases). There are 14 residues in the CDR3. The germline V gene has CDR1 LGHNA and CDR2 YSLEER. Trimming pared 0 bases from V and 8 bases from J, leaving 13 bases between. The CDR3 loop is CASSQDLQGGGYTF. The CDR3 nucleotides read TGCGCCAGCAGCCAAGATCTACAGGGAGGAGGCTACACCTTC.

This clone was counted many times. V usage is TRBV14 and J usage is TRBJ2-5, with D possibly being TRBD2 (5 bases). The CDR3 runs to 13 residues. The V end lost 5 bases, the J end lost 5 bases, and 12 bases lay between the germline ends. Germline CDR1 and CDR2: SGHDN and FVKESK. Here the CDR3 DNA reads TGTGCCAGCAGCGTCGGGGATTGGGAGACCCAGTACTTC. This gives the protein CASSVGDWETQYF. The whole variable domain, remainder taken from reference TRBV14 and TRBJ2-5, is EAGVTQFPSHSVIEKGQTVTLRCDPISGHDNLYWYRRVMGKEIKFLLHFVKESKQDESGMPNNRFLAERTGGTYSTLKVQPAELEDSGVYFCASSVGDWETQYFGPGTRLLVL.

There are a few counts of this clone. The rearrangement links TRBV5-1 to TRBJ2-2, with 9 bases aligning to TRBD1. V lost 8 bases, J lost 4 bases, and 0 bases stayed unmatched. Per the germline V gene, CDR1 is SGHRS and CDR2 is YFSETQ. The CDR3 spans 12 residues. DNA for the CDR3: TGCGCCAGGGACAGGGGCACCGGGGAGCTGTTTTTT. Translated: CARDRGTGELFF.